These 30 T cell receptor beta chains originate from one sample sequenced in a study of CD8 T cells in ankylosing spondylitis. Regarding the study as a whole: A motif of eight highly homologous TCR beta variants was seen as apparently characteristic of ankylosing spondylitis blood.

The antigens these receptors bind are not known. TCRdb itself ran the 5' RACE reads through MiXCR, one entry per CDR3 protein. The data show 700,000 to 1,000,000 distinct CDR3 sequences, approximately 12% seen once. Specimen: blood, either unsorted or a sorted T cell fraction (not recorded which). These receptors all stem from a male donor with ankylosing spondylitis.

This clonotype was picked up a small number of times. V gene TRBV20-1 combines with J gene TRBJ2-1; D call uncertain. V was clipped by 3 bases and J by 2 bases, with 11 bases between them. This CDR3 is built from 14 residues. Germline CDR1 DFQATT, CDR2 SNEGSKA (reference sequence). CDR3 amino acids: CSASRGSPYNEQFF. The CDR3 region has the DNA TGCAGTGCTAGTAGAGGCTCTCCCTACAATGAGCAGTTCTTC.

The CDR3 sequence: CASSLDHGSDTGELFF. DNA for the CDR3: TGTGCCAGCAGCTTAGATCACGGCAGCGACACCGGGGAGCTGTTTTTT. This rearrangement joins TRBV11-2 to TRBJ2-2; D is uncertain. Trimming shortened V by 0 bases and J by 3 bases, and 11 bases separated the two germline ends. Germline-derived CDR1 and CDR2 are SGHAT and FQNNGV. The CDR3 sequence is 16 residues long.

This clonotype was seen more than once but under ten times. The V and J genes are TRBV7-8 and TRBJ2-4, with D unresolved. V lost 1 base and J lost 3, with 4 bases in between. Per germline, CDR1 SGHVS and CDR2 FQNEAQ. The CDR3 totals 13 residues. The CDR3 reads CASSLGVKNIQYF. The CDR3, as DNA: TGTGCCAGCAGCTTAGGGGTCAAAAACATTCAGTACTTC. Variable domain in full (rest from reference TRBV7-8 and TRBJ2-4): GAGVSQSPRYKVAKRGQDVALRCDPISGHVSLFWYQQALGQGPEFLTYFQNEAQLDKSGLPSDRFFAERPEGSVSTLKIQRTQQEDSAVYLCASSLGVKNIQYFGAGTRLSVL.

CDR3: CSATPGQGKRDTQYF. The CDR3 DNA follows: TGCAGTGCTACCCCCGGACAGGGGAAGAGAGATACGCAGTATTTT. This chain joins TRBV20-1 and TRBJ2-3; 9 bases map to TRBD1. Germline lookup yields CDR1 DFQATT and CDR2 SNEGSKA (reference sequence). The CDR3 runs to 15 residues. V lost 4 bases and J lost 5; bases outside the gene matches: 10.

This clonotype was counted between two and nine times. In nucleotides, the CDR3 is TGTGCCACCTTGGGACGGAACACTGAAGCTTTCTTT. It encodes CATLGRNTEAFF. The J gene is TRBJ1-1, the V gene TRBV7-9, with D perhaps TRBD1 (5 bases). The CDR3 covers 12 residues. Germline V gene lookup returns CDR1 SEHNR and CDR2 FQNEAQ (reference sequence). V was trimmed by 10 bases and J by 1 base, leaving 10 bases between them.

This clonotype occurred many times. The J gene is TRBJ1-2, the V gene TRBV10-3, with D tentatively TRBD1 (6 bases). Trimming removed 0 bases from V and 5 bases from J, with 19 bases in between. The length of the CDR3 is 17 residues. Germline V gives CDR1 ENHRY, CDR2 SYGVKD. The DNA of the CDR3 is TGTGCCATCAGTGAGTCTTCTTTAGGACAGTTTGGATATGGCTACACCTTC. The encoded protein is CAISESSLGQFGYGYTF.

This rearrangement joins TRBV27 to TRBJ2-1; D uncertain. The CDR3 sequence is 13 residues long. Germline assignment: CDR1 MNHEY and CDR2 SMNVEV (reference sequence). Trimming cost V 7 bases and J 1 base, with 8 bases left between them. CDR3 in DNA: TGTGCCAGCACCGGGTATTCCTACAATGAGCAGTTCTTC. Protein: CASTGYSYNEQFF.

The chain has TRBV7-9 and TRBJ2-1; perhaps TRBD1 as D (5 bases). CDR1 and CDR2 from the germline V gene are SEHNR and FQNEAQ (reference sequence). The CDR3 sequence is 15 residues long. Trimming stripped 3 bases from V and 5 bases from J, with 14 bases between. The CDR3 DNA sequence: TGTGCCAGCAGCTTGCTTTGGGGCCAAGACAATGAGCAGTTCTTC. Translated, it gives CASSLLWGQDNEQFF.

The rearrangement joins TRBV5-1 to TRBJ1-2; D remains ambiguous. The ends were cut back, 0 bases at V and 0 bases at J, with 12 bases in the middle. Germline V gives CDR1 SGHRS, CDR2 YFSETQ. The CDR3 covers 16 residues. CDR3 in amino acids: CASSLAAAPANYGYTF. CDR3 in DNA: TGCGCCAGCAGCTTGGCGGCGGCCCCTGCTAACTATGGCTACACCTTC.

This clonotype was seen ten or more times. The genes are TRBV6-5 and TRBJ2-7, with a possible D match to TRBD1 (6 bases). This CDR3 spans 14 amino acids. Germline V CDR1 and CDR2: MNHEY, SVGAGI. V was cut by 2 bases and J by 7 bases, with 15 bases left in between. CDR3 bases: TGTGCCAGCAGTTACGCAACTACAGGGAGAGAGCAGTACTTC. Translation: CASSYATTGREQYF.

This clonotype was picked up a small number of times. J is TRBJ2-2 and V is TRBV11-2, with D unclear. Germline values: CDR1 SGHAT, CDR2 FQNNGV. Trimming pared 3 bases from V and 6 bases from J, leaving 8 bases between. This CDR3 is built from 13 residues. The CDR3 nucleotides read TGTGCCAGCAGCTTTTGGAGAGCCGGGGAGCTGTTTTTT. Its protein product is CASSFWRAGELFF.

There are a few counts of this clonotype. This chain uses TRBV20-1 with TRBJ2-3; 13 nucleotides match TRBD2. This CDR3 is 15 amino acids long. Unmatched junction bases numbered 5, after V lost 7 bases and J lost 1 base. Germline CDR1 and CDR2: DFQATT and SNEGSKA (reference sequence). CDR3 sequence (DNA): TGCAGTGGGACTAGCGGGAGCTTGGGCACAGATACGCAGTATTTT. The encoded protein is CSGTSGSLGTDTQYF.

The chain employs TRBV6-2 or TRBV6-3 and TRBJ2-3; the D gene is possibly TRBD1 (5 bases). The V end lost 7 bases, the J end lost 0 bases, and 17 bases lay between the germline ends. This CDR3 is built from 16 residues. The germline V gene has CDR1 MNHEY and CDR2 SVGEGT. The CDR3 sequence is CASKPLTAASTDTQYF. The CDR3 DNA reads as TGTGCCAGCAAACCCCTGACAGCCGCTAGCACAGATACGCAGTATTTT.

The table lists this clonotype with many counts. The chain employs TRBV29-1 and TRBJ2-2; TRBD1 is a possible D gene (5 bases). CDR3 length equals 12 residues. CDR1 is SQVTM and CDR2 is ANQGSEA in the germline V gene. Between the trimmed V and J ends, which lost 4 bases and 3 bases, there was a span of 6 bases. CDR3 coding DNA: TGCAGCGTTGGCAGGGACACCGGGGAGCTGTTTTTT. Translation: CSVGRDTGELFF.

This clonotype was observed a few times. In DNA, the CDR3 is TGTGCCAGCACCACGCGGCTCGGGATTAACACCGGGGAGCTGTTTTTT. It codes for CASTTRLGINTGELFF. This chain joins TRBV4-2 and TRBJ2-2, with a weak D call TRBD2 (5 bases). Between the trimmed V and J ends, which lost 7 bases and 2 bases, there was a span of 17 bases. Germline CDR1 reads LGHNA; CDR2 reads YNFKEQ. This CDR3 is built from 16 residues.

The CDR3 DNA reads as TGTGCCAGCAGCGTAGACGCCCCCTACGAGCAGTACTTC. Encoded protein: CASSVDAPYEQYF. The rearrangement joins TRBV9 to TRBJ2-7; D uncertain. CDR1 SGDLS and CDR2 YYNGEE come from the germline V gene. The CDR3 consists of 13 residues. V was shortened by 0 bases and J by 2 bases, with 6 bases between the two germline ends.

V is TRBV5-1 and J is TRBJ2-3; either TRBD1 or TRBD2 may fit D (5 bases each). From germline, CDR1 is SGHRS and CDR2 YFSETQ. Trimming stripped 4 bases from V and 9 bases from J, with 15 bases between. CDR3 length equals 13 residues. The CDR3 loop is CASSQFGATTQYF. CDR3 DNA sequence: TGCGCCAGCAGCCAATTCGGGGCAACAACGCAGTATTTT.

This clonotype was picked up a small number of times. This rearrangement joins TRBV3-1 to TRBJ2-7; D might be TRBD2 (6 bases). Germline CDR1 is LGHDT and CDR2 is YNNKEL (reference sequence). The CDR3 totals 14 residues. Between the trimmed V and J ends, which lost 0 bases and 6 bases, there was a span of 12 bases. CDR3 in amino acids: CASSQERGGVEQYF. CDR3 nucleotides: TGTGCCAGCAGCCAAGAGAGGGGAGGAGTCGAGCAGTACTTC.

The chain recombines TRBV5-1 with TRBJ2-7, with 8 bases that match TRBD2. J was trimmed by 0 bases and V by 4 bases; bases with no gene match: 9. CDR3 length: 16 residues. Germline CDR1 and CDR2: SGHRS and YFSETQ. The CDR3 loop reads CASSPGKRETSYEQYF. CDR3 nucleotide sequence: TGCGCCAGCAGCCCGGGGAAGCGGGAGACCTCCTACGAGCAGTACTTC.

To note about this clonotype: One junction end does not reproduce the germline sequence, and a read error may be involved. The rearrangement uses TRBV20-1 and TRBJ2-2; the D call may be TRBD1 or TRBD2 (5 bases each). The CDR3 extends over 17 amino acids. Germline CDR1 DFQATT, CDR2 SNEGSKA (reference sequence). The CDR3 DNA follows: TGCTGTGCTAGACCCCGGGACCGGGGCACGAACACCGGGGAGCTGTTTTTT. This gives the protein CCARPRDRGTNTGELFF.

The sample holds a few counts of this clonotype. The CDR3: CASSVTGTRDTQYF. The CDR3 nucleotides read TGTGCCAGCAGCGTGACAGGGACGAGAGATACGCAGTATTTT. This sequence joins TRBV7-8 and TRBJ2-3, with 7 bases lining up with TRBD1. Germline CDR1 and CDR2: SGHVS and FQNEAQ. Trimming removed 5 bases from V and 5 bases from J; junction bases left unmatched: 7. This CDR3 region has 14 residues.

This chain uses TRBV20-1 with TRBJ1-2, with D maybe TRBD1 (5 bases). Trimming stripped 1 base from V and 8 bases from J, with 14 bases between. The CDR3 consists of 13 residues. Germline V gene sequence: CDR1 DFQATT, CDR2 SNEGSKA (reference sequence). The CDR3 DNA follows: TGCAGTGCTAGAGTTTGGGGGGAGGACGGCTACACCTTC. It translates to CSARVWGEDGYTF.

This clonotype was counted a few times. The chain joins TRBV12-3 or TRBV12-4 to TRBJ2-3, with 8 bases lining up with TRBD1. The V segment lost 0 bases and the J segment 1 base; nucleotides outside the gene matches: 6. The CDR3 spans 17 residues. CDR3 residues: CASSLARGQGGTDTQYF. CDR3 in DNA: TGTGCCAGCAGTTTAGCCAGAGGACAGGGTGGCACAGATACGCAGTATTTT.

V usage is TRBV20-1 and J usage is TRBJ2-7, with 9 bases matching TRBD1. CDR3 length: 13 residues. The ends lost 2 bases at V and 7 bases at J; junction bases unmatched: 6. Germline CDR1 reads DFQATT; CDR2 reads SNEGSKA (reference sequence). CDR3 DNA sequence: TGCAGTGCTAGAAGGACAGGGGTGAGAGAGCAGTACTTC. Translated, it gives CSARRTGVREQYF.

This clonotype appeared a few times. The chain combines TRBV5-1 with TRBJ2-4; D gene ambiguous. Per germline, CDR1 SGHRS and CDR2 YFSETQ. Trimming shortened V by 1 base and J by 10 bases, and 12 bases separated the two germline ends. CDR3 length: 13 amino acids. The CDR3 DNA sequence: TGCGCCAGCAGCTTGAGTCCTAGGACGATTCAGTACTTC. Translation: CASSLSPRTIQYF.

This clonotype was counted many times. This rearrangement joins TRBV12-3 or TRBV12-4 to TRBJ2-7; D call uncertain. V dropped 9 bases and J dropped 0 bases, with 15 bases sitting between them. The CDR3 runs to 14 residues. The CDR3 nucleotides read TGTGCCAGTACCGGCGCCGAAAGCTCCTACGAGCAGTACTTC. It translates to CASTGAESSYEQYF.

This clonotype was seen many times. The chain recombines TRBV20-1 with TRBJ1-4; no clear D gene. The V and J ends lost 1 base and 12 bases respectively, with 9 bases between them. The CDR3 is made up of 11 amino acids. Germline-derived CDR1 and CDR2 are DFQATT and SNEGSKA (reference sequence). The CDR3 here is CSARVRWELFF. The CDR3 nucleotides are TGCAGTGCTAGAGTGAGGTGGGAACTGTTTTTT.

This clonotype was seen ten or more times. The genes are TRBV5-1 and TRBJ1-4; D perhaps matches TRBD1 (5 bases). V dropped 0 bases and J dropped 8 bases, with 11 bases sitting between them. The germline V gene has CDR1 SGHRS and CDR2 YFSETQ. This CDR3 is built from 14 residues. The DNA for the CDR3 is TGCGCCAGCAGCTTGGAAAGGGGCGGGGAAAAACTGTTTTTT. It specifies CASSLERGGEKLFF.

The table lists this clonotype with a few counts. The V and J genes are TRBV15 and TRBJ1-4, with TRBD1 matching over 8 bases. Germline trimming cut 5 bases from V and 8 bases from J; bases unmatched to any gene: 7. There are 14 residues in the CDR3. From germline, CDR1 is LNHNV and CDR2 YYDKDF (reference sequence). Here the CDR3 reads CATSRTGIGEKLFF. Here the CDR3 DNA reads TGTGCCACCAGCCGGACAGGGATAGGAGAAAAACTGTTTTTT.

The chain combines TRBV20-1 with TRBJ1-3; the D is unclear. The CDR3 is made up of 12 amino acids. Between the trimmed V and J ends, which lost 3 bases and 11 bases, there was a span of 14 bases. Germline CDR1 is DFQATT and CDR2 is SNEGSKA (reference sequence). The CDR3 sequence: CSARSGNPPIYF. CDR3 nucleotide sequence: TGCAGTGCTAGGTCTGGGAATCCCCCCATATATTTT.